The 27 T cell receptor beta chains in this list originate from one sample, sequenced in a study of OX40 agonist ivuxolimab in advanced cancers. Measured with immunoSEQ multiplex PCR; TCRdb has only the in-frame clones, and not every one. The sample has around 31,000 clones, around nine tenths seen once. Sequences were derived from CD4+ or CD8+ T cells sorted from blood, sampled in a trial of the OX40 agonist ivuxolimab. Source of these receptors: an adult with an advanced solid tumor such as melanoma, head and neck, liver or kidney cancer.

The chain joins TRBV15 to TRBJ1-2; a weak D match, TRBD1 (5 bases). Trimming took 0 bases from V and 5 from J, leaving 13 bases between them. There are 15 residues in the CDR3. Germline lookup yields CDR1 LNHNV and CDR2 YYDKDF (reference sequence). The CDR3 nucleotides read TGTGCCACCAGCAGAGATAGGGACCTTGGGTATGGCTACACCTTC. Its translation is CATSRDRDLGYGYTF.

This chain uses TRBV4-1 with TRBJ2-7, with 8 nucleotides matching TRBD1. Germline lookup yields CDR1 MGHRA and CDR2 YSYEKL. The CDR3 is 12 residues long. With 8 bases clipped from V and 3 bases from J, the junction kept 3 bases outside the gene matches. Written as DNA, the CDR3 is TGCGCCAGCCGGGACAGGCACTACGAGCAGTACTTC. Protein: CASRDRHYEQYF.

The genes are TRBV19 and TRBJ2-7; D gene ambiguous. The CDR3 runs to 15 residues. V shed 4 bases and J shed 3 bases, with 16 bases lying between them. CDR1 and CDR2 from the germline V gene are LNHDA and SQIVND (reference sequence). CDR3 amino acids: CASSKVPTSVYEQYF. CDR3 coding DNA: TGTGCCAGTAGTAAGGTCCCCACATCAGTCTACGAGCAGTACTTC.

The chain combines TRBV6-5 with TRBJ1-1; TRBD1 matches 7 bases. J gave up 4 bases and V 0 bases, and 2 bases lay outside the gene matches. Germline CDR1 MNHEY, CDR2 SVGAGI. This CDR3 comprises 14 residues. Here the CDR3 reads CASSYSTGFTEAFF. In DNA form, the CDR3 reads TGTGCCAGCAGTTACTCGACAGGGTTCACTGAAGCTTTCTTT.

This chain connects TRBV5-1 to TRBJ2-1; D remains unclear. The V end lost 3 bases, the J end lost 0 bases, and 13 bases lay between the germline ends. CDR1 and CDR2 (germline): SGHRS, YFSETQ. The CDR3 is 16 amino acids. The CDR3 sequence: CASSSPASSSYNEQFF. As DNA, the CDR3 is TGCGCCAGCAGCTCCCCCGCCTCGAGCTCCTACAATGAGCAGTTCTTC.

The chain employs TRBV10-3 and TRBJ1-5; 7 bases agree with TRBD1. Trimming removed 0 bases from V and 7 bases from J; junction bases left unmatched: 6. In germline, CDR1 is ENHRY, CDR2 SYGVKD. There are 15 residues in the CDR3. In DNA, the CDR3 is TGTGCCATCAGTGAGTCGACAGGGCTCGGGCAGCCCCAGCATTTT. As protein: CAISESTGLGQPQHF.

The genes are TRBV4-3 and TRBJ2-1, with D unresolved. Trimming took 0 bases from V and 6 from J, leaving 12 bases between them. This CDR3 comprises 15 residues. Germline V gene lookup returns CDR1 LGHNA and CDR2 YSLEER. The CDR3 loop reads CASSQDYGNPNEQFF. In nucleotides, the CDR3 is TGCGCCAGCAGCCAAGATTATGGAAATCCCAATGAGCAGTTCTTC.

V usage is TRBV11-2 and J usage is TRBJ2-3, with 8 positions matching TRBD2. V lost 0 bases and J lost 8; bases outside the gene matches: 10. CDR1 and CDR2 from the germline V gene are SGHAT and FQNNGV. The CDR3 covers 16 residues. In DNA form, the CDR3 reads TGTGCCAGCAGCTTAGAGGCGGGAGGCTTAGGTGGTACGCAGTATTTT. This gives the protein CASSLEAGGLGGTQYF.

The chain combines TRBV4-1 with TRBJ2-5; D unresolved. The CDR3 runs to 15 residues. Germline loops: CDR1 MGHRA, CDR2 YSYEKL. V lost 1 base to trimming and J lost 0 bases, with 9 bases between them. The CDR3 coding sequence is TGCGCCAGCAGCCAAGTAGGCAGGTACCAAGAGACCCAGTACTTC. Translating it yields CASSQVGRYQETQYF.

V and J are TRBV11-2 and TRBJ2-1; no reliable D call. V lost 5 bases to trimming and J lost 5 bases, with 16 bases between them. Germline CDR1 and CDR2: SGHAT and FQNNGV. This CDR3 comprises 15 residues. For the CDR3, the DNA is TGTGCCAGCAGCCATGGACCCCAGGCGAACAATGAGCAGTTCTTC. This encodes CASSHGPQANNEQFF. The whole variable domain, remainder taken from reference TRBV11-2 and TRBJ2-1, is EAGVAQSPRYKIIEKRQSVAFWCNPISGHATLYWYQQILGQGPKLLIQFQNNGVVDDSQLPKDRFSAERLKGVDSTLKIQPAKLEDSAVYLCASSHGPQANNEQFFGPGTRLTVL.

The V gene is TRBV27, the J gene TRBJ1-1; maybe TRBD1 (6 bases). The germline gives CDR1 MNHEY, CDR2 SMNVEV (reference sequence). The CDR3 spans 12 residues. Trimming left V 3 bases short and J 8 bases short, with 10 bases between. In nucleotides, the CDR3 is TGTGCCAGCAGTTTCGGGGGGCGGGAAGCTTTCTTT. Its translation is CASSFGGREAFF.

The chain links TRBV30 to TRBJ1-4; D remains unclear. The CDR3 runs 14 residues. The V end was cut by 5 bases, the J end by 2 bases, with 12 bases between. Germline CDR1 is GTSNPN and CDR2 is SVGIG (reference sequence). CDR3 DNA sequence: TGTGCCTGGGGACGAGAAGCCACTAATGAAAAACTGTTTTTT. Encoded protein: CAWGREATNEKLFF.

V and J are TRBV27 and TRBJ2-2, with 12 bases aligning to TRBD2. Germline V gene data show CDR1 as MNHEY and CDR2 as SMNVEV (reference sequence). J was trimmed by 0 bases and V by 5 bases; bases with no gene match: 7. The CDR3 spans 18 residues. The CDR3 here is CASSTGLAGFANTGELFF. Here the CDR3 DNA reads TGTGCCAGCAGTACCGGACTAGCGGGATTCGCGAACACCGGGGAGCTGTTTTTT.

J is TRBJ1-2 and V is TRBV6-1, with D possibly matching TRBD1 (5 bases). The V end was cut by 5 bases, the J end by 2 bases, with 15 bases between. The CDR3 is made up of 15 amino acids. Germline V gene lookup returns CDR1 MNHNS and CDR2 SASEGT. CDR3 in amino acids: CASSPTEGRNYGYTF. In DNA, the CDR3 is TGTGCCAGCAGTCCGACAGAAGGTAGGAACTATGGCTACACCTTC.

The chain combines TRBV14 with TRBJ2-2, with 7 bases that match TRBD2. CDR3 length equals 15 residues. Losses at the gene ends were 3 bases for V and 6 bases for J; bases not matched to a gene: 7. CDR1 is SGHDN and CDR2 is FVKESK in the germline V gene. The CDR3 nucleotides read TGTGCCAGCAGCCAGTCAGCGGGACGGTCCGGGGAGCTGTTTTTT. Translating gives CASSQSAGRSGELFF.

The V gene is TRBV15, the J gene TRBJ2-1; possibly TRBD1 or TRBD2 for D (5 bases each). CDR1 and CDR2 (germline): LNHNV, YYDKDF (reference sequence). The V end was cut by 3 bases, the J end by 1 base, with 16 bases between. The CDR3 has 17 residues. CDR3 DNA sequence: TGTGCCACCAGCAGGCCAGGGACCTCCGCTTCCTACAATGAGCAGTTCTTC. Translated: CATSRPGTSASYNEQFF.

The gene calls are TRBV5-4 and TRBJ2-2, with 9 bases identical to TRBD2. Germline V CDR1 and CDR2: SGHNT, YYREEE (reference sequence). V lost 4 bases, J lost 4 bases, and 5 bases stayed unmatched. The CDR3 sequence is 15 residues long. The CDR3 here is CASSSSGRVTGELFF. The CDR3 DNA reads as TGTGCCAGCAGCAGTAGCGGGAGAGTCACCGGGGAGCTGTTTTTT.

This chain links TRBV11-2 with TRBJ2-1, with unresolved D. The CDR3 is 15 amino acids. V lost 0 bases, J lost 4 bases, and 10 bases lay in between. Germline CDR1 SGHAT, CDR2 FQNNGV. CDR3 region: CASSLEFGRYNEQFF. In nucleotides, the CDR3 is TGTGCCAGCAGCTTAGAATTTGGGCGGTACAATGAGCAGTTCTTC.

The rearrangement joins TRBV4-3 to TRBJ1-1; no firm D call. The germline V gene has CDR1 LGHNA and CDR2 YSLEER. V lost 1 base to trimming and J lost 7 bases, with 13 bases between them. This CDR3 has 14 amino acids. CDR3: CASSQGSKENEAFF. The CDR3 DNA reads as TGCGCCAGCAGCCAAGGCAGTAAGGAGAATGAAGCTTTCTTT.

This clone was picked up one time. The chain carries TRBV18 and TRBJ1-2; perhaps TRBD1 as D (6 bases). The CDR3 contains 13 residues. The germline V gene encodes CDR1 KGHSH and CDR2 LQKENI. Trimming stripped 2 bases from V and 5 bases from J, with 9 bases between. CDR3 region: CASSPGGLYGYTF. Here the CDR3 DNA reads TGTGCCAGCTCACCAGGGGGGCTGTATGGCTACACCTTC.

The chain is built from TRBV28 and TRBJ2-1; 9 nucleotides agree with TRBD2. The CDR3 covers 13 residues. Germline V gives CDR1 MDHEN, CDR2 SYDVKM. Unmatched junction bases numbered 8, after V lost 10 bases and J lost 7 bases. The CDR3 protein is CATTGLAGNEQFF. CDR3 coding DNA: TGTGCCACAACGGGACTAGCAGGAAATGAGCAGTTCTTC.

V and J are TRBV7-9 and TRBJ1-2; D unclear. CDR3 length: 13 residues. CDR1 SEHNR and CDR2 FQNEAQ come from the germline V gene (reference sequence). V was trimmed by 2 bases and J by 4 bases, leaving 8 bases between them. The CDR3: CASSLIDLYGYTF. CDR3 bases: TGTGCCAGCAGCTTAATAGATCTCTATGGCTACACCTTC.

The J gene is TRBJ2-2, the V gene TRBV13, with a weak D call TRBD2 (6 bases). CDR3 size: 16 residues. Trimming pared 6 bases from V and 3 bases from J, leaving 17 bases between. Germline CDR1 PRHDT, CDR2 FYEKMQ (reference sequence). CDR3: CASRAGGTPDTGELFF. CDR3 nucleotides: TGTGCCAGCAGGGCTGGTGGGACTCCCGACACCGGGGAGCTGTTTTTT.

This chain links TRBV11-3 with TRBJ2-3; TRBD2 aligns across 7 bases. The ends lost 1 base at V and 0 bases at J; junction bases unmatched: 7. The V gene's germline CDR1 is SGHNT and CDR2 YENEEA. CDR3 length: 17 residues. DNA of the CDR3: TGTGCCAGCAGCTTAGTTGGGACTAACTTTAGCACAGATACGCAGTATTTT. It encodes CASSLVGTNFSTDTQYF.

The chain recombines TRBV5-1 with TRBJ2-3; 10 nucleotides align to TRBD2. The V gene end was trimmed by 4 bases and the J gene end by 2 bases; junction bases not matched to a gene: 10. The CDR3 has 17 residues. The V gene's germline CDR1 is SGHRS and CDR2 YFSETQ. This chain's CDR3 is CASSLRGGLANTDTQYF. The CDR3 DNA sequence: TGCGCCAGCAGCCTAAGGGGGGGACTAGCGAACACAGATACGCAGTATTTT. The full variable domain, in which reference TRBV5-1 and TRBJ2-3 provide the parts outside the CDR3, is KAGVTQTPRYLIKTRGQQVTLSCSPISGHRSVSWYQQTPGQGLQFLFEYFSETQRNKGNFPGRFSGRQFSNSRSEMNVSTLELGDSALYLCASSLRGGLANTDTQYFGPGTRLTVL.

The V call is TRBV6-5, the J call TRBJ1-3; D is undetermined. This CDR3 has 12 amino acids. Germline CDR1 and CDR2: MNHEY and SVGAGI. V was pared by 6 bases and J by 4 bases, with 7 bases between. CDR3 coding DNA: TGTGCCAGCAGCCTGGGGGGAAACACCATATATTTT. Residues: CASSLGGNTIYF.

The chain links TRBV5-4 to TRBJ1-1; D is unresolved. Germline CDR1 SGHNT, CDR2 YYREEE (reference sequence). CDR3 length equals 14 residues. Trimming shortened V by 3 bases and J by 5 bases, and 14 bases separated the two germline ends. The CDR3 DNA is TGTGCCAGCAGCTCCCCTACATTAGGTACTGAAGCTTTCTTT. Protein product: CASSSPTLGTEAFF.